A single T cell receptor (beta chain) is shown here with its context. The table lists this clone with a count of one. What this receptor recognizes is not known. Nothing much larger sits one base from this clone, and base qualities are not available. The data were obtained in a study of blood T cell repertoires in COVID-19 (dated by TCRdb to the early 2020s). As for the study more broadly: The collaborator samples originated in the United States, Italy and Spain and spanned the acute and convalescent phases of COVID-19. A freely available public database, intended as a resource for researchers studying the immune response to SARS-CoV-2, is where the repertoires were released. The samples were drawn from the first 160 participants of the ongoing ImmuneRACE study and from 1,254 subjects provided by 6 global collaborators. The sample metadata nearly always contained a de-identified subject ID, COVID-19 status, age in years and sex. Where available, HLA class I and class II types were obtained from metadata supplied by the sample provider rather than from assay-based typing. The material from the prospective study consisted of cDNA or gDNA derived from T cells, B-cell-depleted T cells, or PBMCs. The dataset comprised deeply sampled blood TCRbeta repertoires from subjects exposed to, actively infected with, or recovered from COVID-19. The paper as a whole reports these results and caveats: Clinical and demographic metadata were provided uncurated, with the amount varying by source and participant.

In the prospective study, participants were about 18 to 100 years old, resided in 24 geographic areas of the United States, and were enrolled through a virtual design. In the prospective study, participants were assigned to cohorts based on the clinical history participants reported in a screening survey and a study questionnaire. ImmuneRACE Cohort 3 recovered participants were defined by two consecutive negative NP/OP PCR tests, healthcare professional clearance, or symptom resolution. In the prospective study, mobile phlebotomists collected whole blood, serum and a nasopharyngeal or oropharyngeal swab from each participant. Participants in the prospective study had the option to provide additional blood draws and questionnaires over a roughly 2-month period. Prospective study blood samples were shipped either frozen or at room temperature before DNA extraction. TCRbeta CDR3 regions were amplified from genomic DNA using the immunoSEQ Assay, a bias-controlled multiplex PCR. In the original analysis: The number of nucleated cells in each sample was estimated by amplification of reference gene primers within the assay. To quantify the absolute abundance of each unique TCRbeta CDR3 rearrangement, sequence reads were collapsed and filtered. For each sample, productive Simpson clonality was calculated as the square root of Simpson's diversity index over productive rearrangements. Entries here come from immuneACCESS through TCRdb and include only in-frame sequences with V and J called. Some clones fail to appear in such tables; in the studies checked, an unresolved V gene covers under half of the shortfall, and the cause of the remainder is unknown. For V, J and clone size, that table is used; D and trimming come from the DNA. This sample has a few hundred thousand clones in its table, and more than 85% of those were observed once. Roughly 20% of the sample belongs to the ten largest clones.

Deletion took 4 bases off V and 6 bases off J, with a span of 7 bases between the germline ends. From the germline V gene (reference sequence), CDR1 is LGHDT and CDR2 is YNNKEL. The CDR3 measures 12 amino acids from cysteine to phenylalanine. Only the CDR3 part of the read is kept: 36 bases, read in frame from the first base. The chain was built from TRBV3-1 (or the pseudogene TRBV3-2) and TRBJ2-1, with the D gene uncertain. This receptor was obtained from a woman aged 25 to 39 who had recovered from COVID-19. Sequenced sample: PBMCs or T cells enriched from blood (not recorded which). The CDR3 has the sequence CASSLPGNEQFF. The DNA is TGTGCCAGCAGCCTACCCGGCAATGAGCAGTTCTTC.